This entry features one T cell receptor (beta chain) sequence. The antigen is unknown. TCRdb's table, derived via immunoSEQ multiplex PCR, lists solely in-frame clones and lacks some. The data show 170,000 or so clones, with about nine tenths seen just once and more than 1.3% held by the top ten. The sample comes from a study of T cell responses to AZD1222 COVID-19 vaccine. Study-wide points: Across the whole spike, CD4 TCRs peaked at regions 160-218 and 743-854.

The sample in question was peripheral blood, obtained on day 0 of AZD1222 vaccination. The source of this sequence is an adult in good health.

The CDR3 DNA is TGTGCCAGCAGGAGACAGGGCAGTAGCACAGATACGCAGTATTTT. Its translation: CASRRQGSSTDTQYF. The chain has TRBV2 and TRBJ2-3; TRBD1 matches at 7 bases. The CDR3 has 15 residues. Germline V gives CDR1 SNHLY, CDR2 FYNNEI. V shed 6 bases, J shed 0 bases, and the junction held 6 bases outside the gene matches. Variable domain in full (rest from reference TRBV2 and TRBJ2-3): EPEVTQTPSHQVTQMGQEVILRCVPISNHLYFYWYRQILGQKVEFLVSFYNNEISEKSEIFDDQFSVERPDGSNFTLKIRSTKLEDSAMYFCASRRQGSSTDTQYFGPGTRLTVL.